This T cell receptor (beta chain) was retrieved from a study of graft-versus-host responses after intestinal transplantation. Whole-study context: All recipients were given anti-thymocyte globulin induction, and tacrolimus and steroids were then administered for three to four years.

Generated by immunoSEQ multiplex PCR, the TCRdb table keeps only in-frame clones and is missing some. The sample lists about 130,000 clones, around 90% occurring once. Germline V gene data show CDR1 as MNHEY and CDR2 as SVGAGI. The CDR3 sequence is 13 residues long. The ends were cut back, 5 bases at V and 1 base at J, with 9 bases in the middle. About this clone itself: Its antigen is unidentified.

Study findings and constraints: Recipient marrow held GvH clones, some first seen in ileum or blood. Early post-transplant falls in HvG clones accompanied the peak levels of circulating GvH clones. Graft-versus-host to host-versus-graft clonal ratios in allografts were high in patients with graft-donor T cell macrochimerism.

This receptor was taken from a human donor who received an intestinal transplant. The chain is built from TRBV6-5 and TRBJ2-7, with D tentatively TRBD1 (6 bases). The sample in question was unstimulated CD4+ T cells sorted from spleen or lymph node cells, obtained before intestinal transplant. The DNA for the CDR3 is TGTGCCAGCAGTACAGGGATTTCCTACGAGCAGTACTTC. As protein: CASSTGISYEQYF.